The subject of this entry is one T cell receptor beta chain. The treatment is: oral pan-JAK inhibitor, 5-10 mg twice daily. Lesional scalp punch biopsies and peripheral blood were collected from alopecia areata patients. This record belongs to a study of CD8+ T cells in alopecia areata. Study at large: Tofacitinib administration to treated patients was oral, at 5 to 10 mg twice daily. Severity scoring for treated patients was based on the percentage of affected scalp area.

Investigators isolated RNA and reverse transcribed it into cDNA to act as the sequencing template. The data were produced by immunoSEQ multiplex PCR, yet TCRdb's version contains in-frame clones alone and is incomplete. The table shows around 160,000 clones, with 60% occurring only once. After removal of 6 bases from V and 5 bases from J, the junction contained 3 bases not matched to a gene. CDR3 length: 13 amino acids. Germline V CDR1 and CDR2: MNHEY, SVGAGI. This TCR was recovered from a human donor with alopecia areata. The sequencing here drew on CD4+ T cells sorted from blood, taken at week 24, from a patient treated with tofacitinib. The chain combines TRBV6-5 with TRBJ2-4; 8 nucleotides agree with TRBD1. CDR3 sequence (DNA): TGTGCCAGCAGAGACAGGGGCCAAAACATTCAGTACTTC. This translates into CASRDRGQNIQYF.